These T cell receptor beta chains were read from a single sample in a study of blood T cell repertoires in COVID-19. TCRdb's table, derived via immunoSEQ multiplex PCR, lists solely in-frame clones and lacks some. There are approximately 100,000 clones in the sample; 69% occur only once, and about 5.9% lies in the top ten. Sequencing input: peripheral blood. The receptors were gathered from a man older than 75 with acute or convalescent COVID-19. The CDR3 runs from the conserved cysteine through the conserved F or W. Each record gives: clone size, CDR3 length, V gene, D gene, J gene, CDR3 protein, CDR3 DNA. The D gene is left open where the match is weak. The listing skips clone size in some rows; elsewhere it reads once, few, many or a size class.

size: -
length: 12
V: TRBV7-3
D: TRBD1
J: TRBJ2-1
CDR3: CASSTGGNEQFF
DNA: TGTGCCAGCAGCACAGGGGGGAATGAGCAGTTCTTC

size: -
length: 16
V: TRBV19
D: TRBD2
J: TRBJ2-1
CDR3: CASGRPGLAGYNEQFF
DNA: TGTGCCAGTGGTCGACCCGGACTAGCGGGGTACAATGAGCAGTTCTTC

size: -
length: 15
V: TRBV4-2
D: TRBD2
J: TRBJ2-7
CDR3: CASSQALAGYYEQYF
DNA: TGTGCCAGCAGCCAAGCTCTAGCGGGGTACTACGAGCAGTACTTC

size: -
length: 15
V: TRBV5-1
D: TRBD1
J: TRBJ2-1
CDR3: CASSLTGENYNEQFF
DNA: TGCGCCAGCAGCTTGACAGGGGAAAACTACAATGAGCAGTTCTTC

size: -
length: 14
V: TRBV12-5
D: -
J: TRBJ1-6
CDR3: CASGVRQGESPLHF
DNA: TGTGCTAGTGGGGTTAGGCAGGGTGAATCACCCCTCCACTTT

size: -
length: 15
V: TRBV7-2
D: TRBD1
J: TRBJ2-7
CDR3: CASSLNPQGWYEQYF
DNA: TGTGCCAGCAGCTTAAATCCACAGGGGTGGTACGAGCAGTACTTC

size: few
length: 12
V: TRBV12-3/TRBV12-4
D: TRBD1
J: TRBJ1-4
CDR3: CASCSQGGKLFF
DNA: TGTGCCAGCTGCTCGCAGGGGGGAAAACTGTTTTTT

size: -
length: 16
V: TRBV7-6
D: -
J: TRBJ2-7
CDR3: CASSLGFRQGSSEQYF
DNA: TGTGCCAGCAGCTTAGGTTTCAGGCAGGGTAGCTCCGAGCAGTACTTC

size: few
length: 15
V: TRBV15
D: TRBD1
J: TRBJ2-7
CDR3: CATSPWGQASYEQYF
DNA: TGTGCCACCAGCCCATGGGGACAGGCTAGCTACGAGCAGTACTTC

size: -
length: 14
V: TRBV5-1
D: -
J: TRBJ2-5
CDR3: CASSVGAGLETQYF
DNA: TGCGCCAGCAGCGTGGGGGCGGGCCTCGAGACCCAGTACTTC

size: few
length: 17
V: TRBV11-2
D: -
J: TRBJ1-6
CDR3: CASSLRGMGEFNSPLHF
DNA: TGTGCCAGCAGCCTCAGGGGAATGGGAGAATTTAATTCACCCCTCCACTTT

size: -
length: 14
V: TRBV29-1
D: -
J: TRBJ2-6
CDR3: CSVTESSGANVLTF
DNA: TGCAGCGTGACGGAGAGCTCTGGGGCCAACGTCCTGACTTTC

size: once
length: 14
V: TRBV7-2
D: TRBD1
J: TRBJ2-7
CDR3: CASSLRDRGYEQYF
DNA: TGTGCCAGCAGCCTCAGGGACAGGGGTTACGAGCAGTACTTC

size: few
length: 15
V: TRBV27
D: TRBD2
J: TRBJ2-1
CDR3: CASSQREGLGNEQFF
DNA: TGTGCCAGCAGCCAGCGGGAGGGCCTGGGGAATGAGCAGTTCTTC

size: -
length: 15
V: TRBV5-1
D: TRBD1
J: TRBJ1-2
CDR3: CASSLTGGAGYGYTF
DNA: TGCGCCAGCAGCTTGACAGGGGGCGCTGGCTATGGCTACACCTTC

size: -
length: 19
V: TRBV7-2
D: TRBD2
J: TRBJ2-1
CDR3: CASSNRLAGPHSSYNEQFF
DNA: TGTGCCAGCAGCAACAGACTAGCGGGTCCTCATAGCTCCTACAATGAGCAGTTCTTC

size: -
length: 16
V: TRBV7-2
D: TRBD2
J: TRBJ2-3
CDR3: CASSNTSGRAADTQYF
DNA: TGTGCCAGCAGCAATACTAGCGGGAGGGCTGCAGATACGCAGTATTTT

size: -
length: 13
V: TRBV7-2
D: TRBD1
J: TRBJ1-4
CDR3: CASSSDRGEKLFF
DNA: TGTGCCAGCAGCTCTGACAGGGGTGAAAAACTGTTTTTT

size: -
length: 16
V: TRBV7-7
D: -
J: TRBJ1-5
CDR3: CASSPLRSYSNQPQHF
DNA: TGTGCTAGCAGCCCCCTCCGGTCCTATAGCAATCAGCCCCAGCATTTT

size: -
length: 14
V: TRBV7-3
D: -
J: TRBJ2-5
CDR3: CASSPSGRQGTQYF
DNA: TGTGCCAGCAGCCCCTCCGGCCGCCAGGGGACCCAGTACTTC

size: -
length: 14
V: TRBV6-5
D: TRBD1
J: TRBJ1-1
CDR3: CASSVTQGAGEAFF
DNA: TGTGCCAGCAGCGTAACCCAGGGGGCTGGTGAAGCTTTCTTT

size: many
length: 13
V: TRBV10-1
D: -
J: TRBJ2-2
CDR3: CASSEQATGELFF
DNA: TGCGCCAGCAGTGAGCAGGCCACCGGGGAGCTGTTTTTT

size: many
length: 16
V: TRBV5-6
D: TRBD1
J: TRBJ1-5
CDR3: CASSLGTGHGNQPQHF
DNA: TGTGCCAGCAGCCTAGGGACAGGGCATGGCAATCAGCCCCAGCATTTT

size: -
length: 15
V: TRBV19
D: TRBD1
J: TRBJ2-3
CDR3: CASRSPGQGTDTQYF
DNA: TGTGCCAGTAGGTCACCGGGACAGGGAACAGATACGCAGTATTTT

size: -
length: 14
V: TRBV28
D: -
J: TRBJ1-2
CDR3: CASSKELGVYGYTF
DNA: TGTGCCAGTTCCAAGGAATTGGGAGTCTATGGCTACACCTTC

size: -
length: 12
V: TRBV2
D: -
J: TRBJ1-2
CDR3: CASSGGVYGYTF
DNA: TGTGCCAGCAGCGGAGGGGTCTATGGCTACACCTTC

size: -
length: 16
V: TRBV5-1
D: TRBD1
J: TRBJ1-2
CDR3: CASGPGGQGAVGGYTF
DNA: TGCGCCAGCGGACCTGGGGGCCAGGGGGCTGTCGGTGGCTACACCTTC

size: -
length: 14
V: TRBV6-5
D: -
J: TRBJ2-1
CDR3: CASSWQGTYNEQFF
DNA: TGTGCCAGCTCTTGGCAGGGGACCTACAATGAGCAGTTCTTC

size: -
length: 15
V: TRBV9
D: TRBD2
J: TRBJ2-3
CDR3: CASSVGTSGIDTQYF
DNA: TGTGCCAGCAGCGTAGGAACTAGCGGGATAGATACGCAGTATTTT

size: -
length: 19
V: TRBV7-3
D: TRBD2
J: TRBJ2-3
CDR3: CASSLRQFSLAGEADTQYF
DNA: TGTGCCAGCAGCTTACGGCAATTTTCTCTAGCGGGAGAGGCAGATACGCAGTATTTT

size: -
length: 14
V: TRBV7-2
D: TRBD1
J: TRBJ1-2
CDR3: CASSLEFYDRANTF
DNA: TGTGCCAGCAGCTTAGAATTTTACGACAGGGCCAACACCTTC

size: -
length: 14
V: TRBV3-1/TRBV3-2
D: -
J: TRBJ2-7
CDR3: CASSRQGGSYEQYF
DNA: TGTGCCAGCAGCCGTCAGGGGGGCTCCTACGAGCAGTACTTC

size: few
length: 14
V: TRBV5-1
D: -
J: TRBJ2-1
CDR3: CASSLAPTLNEQFF
DNA: TGCGCCAGCAGCTTGGCTCCGACACTCAATGAGCAGTTCTTC

size: -
length: 15
V: TRBV29-1
D: TRBD2
J: TRBJ2-4
CDR3: CSVARTSGSGDIQYF
DNA: TGCAGCGTCGCCCGGACTAGCGGGAGTGGGGACATTCAGTACTTC

size: -
length: 15
V: TRBV7-2
D: -
J: TRBJ2-7
CDR3: CASSLGLDFSYEQYF
DNA: TGTGCCAGCAGCCTGGGATTGGACTTCTCCTACGAGCAGTACTTC

size: once
length: 15
V: TRBV28
D: -
J: TRBJ2-7
CDR3: CASSLLGGIRDEQYF
DNA: TGTGCCAGCAGTTTATTGGGGGGTATAAGGGACGAGCAGTACTTC

size: -
length: 17
V: TRBV24-1
D: TRBD2
J: TRBJ2-1
CDR3: CATSDLGTSGRKSEQFF
DNA: TGTGCCACCAGTGATTTGGGGACTAGCGGGAGGAAAAGTGAGCAGTTCTTC

size: once
length: 14
V: TRBV7-3
D: TRBD1
J: TRBJ2-5
CDR3: CASSFTGAGETQYF
DNA: TGTGCCAGCAGCTTCACAGGGGCCGGGGAGACCCAGTACTTC

size: -
length: 12
V: TRBV3-1/TRBV3-2
D: -
J: TRBJ2-1
CDR3: CASSPLGDEQFF
DNA: TGTGCCAGCAGCCCCCTAGGGGATGAGCAGTTCTTC

size: few
length: 15
V: TRBV5-1
D: -
J: TRBJ2-2
CDR3: CASSLDYPNTGELFF
DNA: TGCGCCAGCAGCTTGGACTATCCGAACACCGGGGAGCTGTTTTTT

size: -
length: 15
V: TRBV4-2
D: TRBD1
J: TRBJ1-1
CDR3: CASTPDRGRNTEAFF
DNA: TGTGCCAGCACCCCCGACAGGGGCCGCAACACTGAAGCTTTCTTT

size: -
length: 13
V: TRBV12-3/TRBV12-4
D: -
J: TRBJ2-7
CDR3: CASSLAGGREQYF
DNA: TGTGCCAGCAGTTTAGCGGGAGGTCGAGAGCAGTACTTC

size: once
length: 14
V: TRBV6-2/TRBV6-3
D: TRBD1
J: TRBJ1-2
CDR3: CASGYPAGGSGYTF
DNA: TGTGCCAGCGGTTACCCAGCAGGGGGCTCTGGCTACACCTTC

size: -
length: 20
V: TRBV15
D: TRBD2
J: TRBJ2-3
CDR3: CATSRDYSTSGRRRTDTQYF
DNA: TGTGCCACCAGCAGAGATTATAGTACTAGCGGGAGAAGGCGGACAGATACGCAGTATTTT

size: -
length: 12
V: TRBV28
D: -
J: TRBJ2-7
CDR3: CASSTILYEQYF
DNA: TGTGCCAGCAGTACCATACTCTACGAGCAGTACTTC